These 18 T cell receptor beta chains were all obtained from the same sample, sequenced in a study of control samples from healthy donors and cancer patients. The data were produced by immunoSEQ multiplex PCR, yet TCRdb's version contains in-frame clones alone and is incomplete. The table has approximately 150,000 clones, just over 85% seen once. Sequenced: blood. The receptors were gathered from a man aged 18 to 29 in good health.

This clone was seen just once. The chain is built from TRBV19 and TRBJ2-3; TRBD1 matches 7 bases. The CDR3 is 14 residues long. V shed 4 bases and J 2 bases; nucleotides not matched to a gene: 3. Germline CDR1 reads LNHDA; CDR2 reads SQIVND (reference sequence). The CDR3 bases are TGTGCCAGTAGTACGGGGACAGTCACAGATACGCAGTATTTT. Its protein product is CASSTGTVTDTQYF.

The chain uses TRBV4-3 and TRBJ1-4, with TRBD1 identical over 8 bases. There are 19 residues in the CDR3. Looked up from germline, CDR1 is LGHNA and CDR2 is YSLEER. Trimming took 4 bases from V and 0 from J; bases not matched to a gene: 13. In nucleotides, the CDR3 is TGCGCCAGCAGCCCAGGACAGGGAGGGGGACCCGCAACTAATGAAAAACTGTTTTTT. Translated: CASSPGQGGGPATNEKLFF.

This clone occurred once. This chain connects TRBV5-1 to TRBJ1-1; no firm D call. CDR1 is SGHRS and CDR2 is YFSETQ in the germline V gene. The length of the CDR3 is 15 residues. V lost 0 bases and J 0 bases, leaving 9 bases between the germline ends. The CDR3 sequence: CASSLDSVLNTEAFF. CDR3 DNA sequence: TGCGCCAGCAGCTTGGATTCAGTTCTGAACACTGAAGCTTTCTTT. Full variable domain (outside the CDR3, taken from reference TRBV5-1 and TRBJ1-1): KAGVTQTPRYLIKTRGQQVTLSCSPISGHRSVSWYQQTPGQGLQFLFEYFSETQRNKGNFPGRFSGRQFSNSRSEMNVSTLELGDSALYLCASSLDSVLNTEAFFGQGTRLTVV.

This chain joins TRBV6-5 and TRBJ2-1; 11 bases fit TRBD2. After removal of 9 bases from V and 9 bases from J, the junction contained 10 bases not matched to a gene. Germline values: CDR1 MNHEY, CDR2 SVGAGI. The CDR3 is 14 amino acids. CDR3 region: CASSSGGLVSEQFF. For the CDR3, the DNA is TGTGCCAGTTCTAGCGGGGGGCTTGTCAGTGAGCAGTTCTTC.

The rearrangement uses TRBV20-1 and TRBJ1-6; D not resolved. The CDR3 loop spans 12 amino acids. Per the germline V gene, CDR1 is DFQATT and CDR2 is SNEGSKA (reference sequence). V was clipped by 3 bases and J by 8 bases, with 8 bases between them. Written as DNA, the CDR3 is TGCAGTGCTAGTTTCCCCGATTCACCCCTCCACTTT. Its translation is CSASFPDSPLHF.

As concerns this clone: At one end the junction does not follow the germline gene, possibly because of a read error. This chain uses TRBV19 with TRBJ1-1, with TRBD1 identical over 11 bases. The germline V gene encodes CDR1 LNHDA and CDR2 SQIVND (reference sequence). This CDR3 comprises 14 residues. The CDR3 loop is CASNIRTGGTDMFF. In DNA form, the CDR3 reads TGTGCCAGCAACATTCGGACAGGGGGCACGGACATGTTTTTT.

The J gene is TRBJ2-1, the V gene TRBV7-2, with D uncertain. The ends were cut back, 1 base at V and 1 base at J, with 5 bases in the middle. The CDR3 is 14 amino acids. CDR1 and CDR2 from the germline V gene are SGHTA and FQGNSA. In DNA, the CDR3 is TGTGCCAGCAGCTTAGGGCAGTCCTACAATGAGCAGTTCTTC. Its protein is CASSLGQSYNEQFF.

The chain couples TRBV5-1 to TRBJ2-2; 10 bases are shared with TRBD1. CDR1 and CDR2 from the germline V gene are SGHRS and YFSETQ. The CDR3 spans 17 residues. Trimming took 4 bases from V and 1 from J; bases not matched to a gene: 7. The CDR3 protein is CASSGTGALLNTGELFF. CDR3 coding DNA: TGCGCCAGCAGCGGGACAGGGGCCCTATTGAACACCGGGGAGCTGTTTTTT.

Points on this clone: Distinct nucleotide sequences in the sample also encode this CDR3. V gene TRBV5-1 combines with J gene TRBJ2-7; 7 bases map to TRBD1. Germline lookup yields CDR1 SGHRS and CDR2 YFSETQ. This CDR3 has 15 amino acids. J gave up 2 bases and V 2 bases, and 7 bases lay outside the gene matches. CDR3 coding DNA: TGCGCCAGCAGCTTACAGACAGGGAGCACCTACGAGCAGTACTTC. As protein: CASSLQTGSTYEQYF.

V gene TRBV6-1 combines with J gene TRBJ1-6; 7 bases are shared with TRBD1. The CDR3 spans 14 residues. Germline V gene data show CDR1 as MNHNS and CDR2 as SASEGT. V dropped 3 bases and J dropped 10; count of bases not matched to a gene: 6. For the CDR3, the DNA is TGTGCCAGCAGTGAGGTGACAGGGCGGTCACCCCTCCACTTT. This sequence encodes CASSEVTGRSPLHF.

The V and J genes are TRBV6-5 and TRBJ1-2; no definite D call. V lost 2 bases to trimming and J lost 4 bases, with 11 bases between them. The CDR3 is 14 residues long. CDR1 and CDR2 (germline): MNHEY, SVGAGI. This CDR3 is CASSYTGPPYGYTF. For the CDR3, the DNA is TGTGCCAGCAGTTACACCGGCCCGCCCTATGGCTACACCTTC.

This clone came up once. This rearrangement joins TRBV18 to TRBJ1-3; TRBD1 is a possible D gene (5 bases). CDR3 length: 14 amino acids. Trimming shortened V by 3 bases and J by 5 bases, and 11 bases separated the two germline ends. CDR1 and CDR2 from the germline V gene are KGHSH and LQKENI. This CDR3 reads CASSPGDWRNTIYF. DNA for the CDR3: TGTGCCAGCTCACCGGGGGATTGGAGAAACACCATATATTTT.

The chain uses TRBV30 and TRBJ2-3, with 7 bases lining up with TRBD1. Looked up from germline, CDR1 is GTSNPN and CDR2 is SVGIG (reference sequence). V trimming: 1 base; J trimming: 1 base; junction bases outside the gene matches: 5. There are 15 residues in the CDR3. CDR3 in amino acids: CAWSEGQVGTDTQYF. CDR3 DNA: TGTGCCTGGAGTGAAGGACAGGTTGGCACAGATACGCAGTATTTT.

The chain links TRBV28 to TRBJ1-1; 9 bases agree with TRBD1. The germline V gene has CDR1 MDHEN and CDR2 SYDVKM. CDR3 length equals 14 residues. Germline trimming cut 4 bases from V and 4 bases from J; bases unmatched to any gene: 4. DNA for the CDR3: TGTGCCAGCAGTTGGACAGGGGAATCCACTGAAGCTTTCTTT. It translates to CASSWTGESTEAFF.

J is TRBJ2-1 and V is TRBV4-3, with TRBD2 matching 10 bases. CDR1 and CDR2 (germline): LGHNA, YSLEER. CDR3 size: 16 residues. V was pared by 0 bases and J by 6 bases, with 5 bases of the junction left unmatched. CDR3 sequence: CASSQDSGGATNEQFF. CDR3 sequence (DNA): TGCGCCAGCAGCCAAGACAGCGGGGGGGCCACCAATGAGCAGTTCTTC.

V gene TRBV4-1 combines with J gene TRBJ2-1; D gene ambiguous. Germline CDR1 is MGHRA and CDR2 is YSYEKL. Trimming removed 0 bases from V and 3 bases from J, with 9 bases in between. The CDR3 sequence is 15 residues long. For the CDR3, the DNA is TGCGCCAGCAGCCAAGAAAACGAAGGCTACAATGAGCAGTTCTTC. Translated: CASSQENEGYNEQFF.

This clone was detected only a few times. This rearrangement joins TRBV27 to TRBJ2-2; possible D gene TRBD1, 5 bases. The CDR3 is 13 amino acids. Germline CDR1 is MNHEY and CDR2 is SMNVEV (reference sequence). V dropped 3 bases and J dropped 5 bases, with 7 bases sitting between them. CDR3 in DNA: TGTGCCAGCAGTTTCAGGGAAACCGGGGAGCTGTTTTTT. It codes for CASSFRETGELFF.

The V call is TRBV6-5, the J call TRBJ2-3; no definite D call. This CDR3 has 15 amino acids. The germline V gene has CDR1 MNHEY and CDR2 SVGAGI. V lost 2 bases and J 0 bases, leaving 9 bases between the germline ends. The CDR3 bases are TGTGCCAGCAGTTACGAAGCGTCTAGCACAGATACGCAGTATTTT. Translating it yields CASSYEASSTDTQYF.